Presented here are 13 T cell receptor beta chains from one specimen sequenced in a study of T cells in Graves' hyperthyroidism and ophthalmopathy. TCR beta CDR3 region amplification was performed from RNA transcripts. First-round RT-PCR targeting the TCR CDR3 was performed with the HTBI primer set. In TCRdb, the multiplex PCR reads were re-called with MiXCR into one record per CDR3 protein. The sample holds 270,000 or so distinct CDR3 sequences, less than 30% seen once. The sample taken for sequencing was blood. Receptors were obtained from a man aged 35-49 years with Graves' hyperthyroidism that later progressed to Graves' ophthalmopathy.

The chain links TRBV29-1 to TRBJ2-7; D gene unclear. Trimming cost V 4 bases and J 3 bases, with 10 bases left between them. Germline V gives CDR1 SQVTM, CDR2 ANQGSEA. The CDR3 spans 12 residues. The CDR3 DNA reads TGCAGCGTTGGAGACACGGGCTACGAGCAGTACTTC. Its protein product is CSVGDTGYEQYF.

This clonotype has ten or more counts. The CDR3 sequence: CASSMLGQSNTEAFF. The CDR3 DNA reads as TGTGCCAGTAGTATGCTGGGTCAGTCGAACACTGAAGCTTTCTTT. The chain has TRBV19 and TRBJ1-1; D is uncertain. The CDR3 has 15 amino acids. The V end lost 3 bases, the J end lost 1 base, and 12 bases lay between the germline ends. Per germline, CDR1 LNHDA and CDR2 SQIVND (reference sequence). Full variable domain (rest looked up from reference TRBV19 and TRBJ1-1): DGGITQSPKYLFRKEGQNVTLSCEQNLNHDAMYWYRQDPGQGLRLIYYSQIVNDFQKGDIAEGYSVSREKKESFPLTVTSAQKNPTAFYLCASSMLGQSNTEAFFGQGTRLTVV.

This clonotype was detected many times. The chain links TRBV6-5 to TRBJ1-2, with a tentative D call TRBD1 (5 bases). Trimming removed 4 bases from V and 7 bases from J, with 16 bases in between. Germline V lookup: CDR1 MNHEY, CDR2 SVGAGI. The CDR3 is 14 residues long. CDR3 protein: CASSSTPTGGGYTF. CDR3 coding DNA: TGTGCCAGCAGTTCAACTCCGACGGGGGGTGGCTACACCTTC.

The V and J genes are TRBV12-3 or TRBV12-4 and TRBJ2-5, with D perhaps TRBD2 (6 bases). V shed 5 bases and J shed 7 bases, with 17 bases lying between them. CDR3 length equals 14 residues. The CDR3 DNA sequence: TGTGCCAGCAGTCTGACTAGTGGGCTTGGGACCCAGTACTTC. Translated, it gives CASSLTSGLGTQYF.

This clonotype occurred many times. V usage is TRBV2 and J usage is TRBJ1-2, with D possibly being TRBD1 (6 bases). CDR1 SNHLY and CDR2 FYNNEI come from the germline V gene. Trimming removed 2 bases from V and 2 bases from J, with 12 bases in between. The CDR3 is made up of 15 amino acids. The CDR3 is CASSEIGTGNYGYTF. In DNA, the CDR3 is TGTGCCAGCAGTGAAATCGGCACAGGGAACTATGGCTACACCTTC.

This chain joins TRBV28 and TRBJ1-2; D remains unclear. This CDR3 comprises 12 residues. V dropped 6 bases and J dropped 2 bases, with 7 bases sitting between them. Germline CDR1 and CDR2: MDHEN and SYDVKM. In nucleotides, the CDR3 is TGTGCCAGCAGGGGGTACAACTATGGCTACACCTTC. Residues: CASRGYNYGYTF.

This clonotype showed up many times. The rearrangement links TRBV24-1 to TRBJ1-1; tentative D call: TRBD1 (5 bases). The CDR3 length is 13 residues. The V end lost 3 bases, the J end lost 9 bases, and 13 bases lay between the germline ends. Per the germline V gene, CDR1 is KGHDR and CDR2 is SFDVKD. As DNA, the CDR3 is TGTGCCACCAGTGATGGGGCCAGATCTCAAGCTTTCTTT. Protein: CATSDGARSQAFF.

This clonotype was seen ten or more times. The gene calls are TRBV20-1 and TRBJ1-1, with no clear D. The germline V and J ends were trimmed by 7 bases and 5 bases, with 14 bases remaining between them. The length of the CDR3 is 12 residues. CDR1 is DFQATT, CDR2 SNEGSKA, per germline (reference sequence). The CDR3 spells CSGDLRETEAFF. In DNA, the CDR3 is TGCAGTGGCGACCTCCGGGAGACTGAAGCTTTCTTT.

This clonotype was recorded many times. The V and J genes are TRBV6-5 and TRBJ2-7; TRBD1 matches 11 bases. The length of the CDR3 is 15 residues. J lost 2 bases, V lost 6 bases, and 6 bases had no gene match. Germline-derived CDR1 and CDR2 are MNHEY and SVGAGI. The CDR3 nucleotides read TGTGCCAGCAGCGCGGGGACAGGGGGACCCTACGAGCAGTACTTC. Encoded protein: CASSAGTGGPYEQYF.

The V gene is TRBV20-1, the J gene TRBJ1-6; a weak D match, TRBD1 (5 bases). The CDR3 is 15 residues long. Germline V gives CDR1 DFQATT, CDR2 SNEGSKA (reference sequence). V dropped 1 base and J dropped 5 bases, with 12 bases sitting between them. CDR3 in DNA: TGCAGTGCTAGAGCCAGGGATATCGATAATTCACCCCTCCACTTT. This codes for CSARARDIDNSPLHF.

This clonotype has at least ten counts. The V and J genes are TRBV10-3 and TRBJ2-5; D unclear. There are 15 residues in the CDR3. V was trimmed by 10 bases and J by 5 bases, leaving 23 bases between them. Germline loops: CDR1 ENHRY, CDR2 SYGVKD. The CDR3 is CATLMRNTYGETQYF. DNA of the CDR3: TGTGCCACCTTAATGAGAAATACTTATGGGGAGACCCAGTACTTC.

Ten or more counts support this clonotype. The genes are TRBV2 and TRBJ1-5, with TRBD1 as a possible D gene (5 bases). Germline V gene sequence: CDR1 SNHLY, CDR2 FYNNEI. This CDR3 has 14 residues. V shed 1 base and J shed 5 bases, with 9 bases lying between them. CDR3 sequence reads: CASSEGRVHQPQHF. CDR3 nucleotide sequence: TGTGCCAGCAGTGAAGGCAGGGTCCATCAGCCCCAGCATTTT. Using reference TRBV2 and TRBJ1-5 for the parts outside the CDR3, the full variable domain is EPEVTQTPSHQVTQMGQEVILRCVPISNHLYFYWYRQILGQKVEFLVSFYNNEISEKSEIFDDQFSVERPDGSNFTLKIRSTKLEDSAMYFCASSEGRVHQPQHFGDGTRLSIL.

This rearrangement joins TRBV15 to TRBJ2-7; D unresolved. The CDR3 spans 15 residues. Trimming removed 5 bases from V and 4 bases from J, with 18 bases in between. Germline CDR1 is LNHNV and CDR2 is YYDKDF (reference sequence). CDR3 sequence (DNA): TGTGCCACCAGCTCTCATTCAGTTGGGTTTTACGAGCAGTACTTC. Translation: CATSSHSVGFYEQYF. The whole variable domain, filled in from reference TRBV15 and TRBJ2-7, reads DAMVIQNPRYQVTQFGKPVTLSCSQTLNHNVMYWYQQKSSQAPKLLFHYYDKDFNNEADTPDNFQSRRPNTSFCFLDIRSPGLGDTAMYLCATSSHSVGFYEQYFGPGTRLTVT.